This T cell receptor beta chain derives from a study of cytomegalovirus exposure and HLA in healthy donors. The table came from immunoSEQ multiplex PCR; TCRdb's copy has only in-frame clones and leaves some out. The sample records some 49,000 clones, nearly 95% being singletons. The CDR3 loop spans 12 amino acids. The trim removed 9 bases at V and 2 bases at J, leaving 4 bases unmatched. Germline loops: CDR1 MDHEN, CDR2 SYDVKM. This receptor was taken from a woman under 30 in good health and CMV-seropositive. The chain couples TRBV28 to TRBJ2-7; 7 bases are shared with TRBD1. The sample comprised PBMCs. The CDR3 sequence: CASNDRAYEQYF. As DNA, the CDR3 is TGTGCCAGTAACGACAGGGCCTACGAGCAGTACTTC.